This T cell receptor (beta chain) originates from a study of T cells in Graves' hyperthyroidism and ophthalmopathy. Study-wide context: Peripheral blood was taken when the disease was first diagnosed, before any treatment began.

Study results and caveats: A median around six months before onset, the model predicted ophthalmopathy.

Amplification of TCR beta CDR3 regions used RNA as the template. First-round RT-PCR with HTBI primers amplified the TCR CDR3 region. Via MiXCR, TCRdb re-called the multiplex PCR reads, giving one row per CDR3 protein. The profile shows more than 600,000 distinct CDR3 sequences, around 15% of them singletons. This clonotype showed up many times. Its target is not known. Between the trimmed V and J ends, which lost 4 bases and 3 bases, there was a span of 11 bases. The germline CDR1 and CDR2 sequences are SGHKS and YYEKEE (reference sequence). The CDR3 contains 13 residues. The sequence was collected from a man aged 18 to 30 with Graves' hyperthyroidism. The sequenced sample consisted of blood. The rearrangement uses TRBV5-5 and TRBJ2-7; D unclear. The CDR3 reads CASSPIGSYEQYF. CDR3 nucleotide sequence: TGTGCCAGCAGCCCGATAGGAAGCTACGAGCAGTACTTC.